The rows below give T cell receptor beta chains drawn from one sample of a study of CD8 T cells in Susac syndrome. Via MiXCR, TCRdb re-called the immunoSEQ multiplex PCR reads, giving one row per CDR3 protein. The sample consists of about 210,000 distinct CDR3 sequences, approximately 95% of them appearing once. The sample consisted of CD4+ T cells from PBMCs. Receptors were obtained from a human donor with multiple sclerosis. Each CDR3 is given with its conserved first and last residue. Each record gives: J gene, D gene, clone size, V gene, CDR3 DNA, CDR3 protein. D genes are given only for firm matches. Clone size appears in some rows only: once, few, many, or a class for an expanded clone.

J gene: TRBJ2-7; D gene: TRBD2; clone size: -; V gene: TRBV20-1; CDR3 DNA: TGCAGTGCTAGTCTGGCGGGAGAGGGGTCCGAGCAGTACTTC; CDR3 protein: CSASLAGEGSEQYF
J gene: TRBJ2-1; D gene: TRBD2; clone size: -; V gene: TRBV29-1; CDR3 DNA: TGCAGCGTTGAATGGAGCGGGAGGGTGGGGAATGAGCAGTTCTTC; CDR3 protein: CSVEWSGRVGNEQFF
J gene: TRBJ2-1; D gene: -; clone size: -; V gene: TRBV20-1; CDR3 DNA: TGCAGTGCTAGTTGGAGCAGGGGCAATGAGCAGTTCTTC; CDR3 protein: CSASWSRGNEQFF
J gene: TRBJ2-7; D gene: TRBD1; clone size: -; V gene: TRBV14; CDR3 DNA: TGTGCCAGCAGCCAAAACAGGGGGCGACTCTACGAGCAGTACTTC; CDR3 protein: CASSQNRGRLYEQYF
J gene: TRBJ1-6; D gene: -; clone size: -; V gene: TRBV5-4; CDR3 DNA: TGTGCCAGCAGCTTGCCGGGACTACTATCCCTCCACTTT; CDR3 protein: CASSLPGLLSLHF
J gene: TRBJ2-7; D gene: -; clone size: -; V gene: TRBV5-6; CDR3 DNA: TGTGCCAGCAGCCGAGGGCACTACGAGCAGTACTTC; CDR3 protein: CASSRGHYEQYF
J gene: TRBJ1-5; D gene: TRBD1; clone size: -; V gene: TRBV24-1; CDR3 DNA: TGTGCCACCAGTGATTTGGACCGACAGGGGTTCGTAAGCAATCAGCCCCAGCATTTT; CDR3 protein: CATSDLDRQGFVSNQPQHF
J gene: TRBJ1-3; D gene: -; clone size: -; V gene: TRBV29-1; CDR3 DNA: TGCAGCGTTGGGACAGCCTCTGGAAACACCATATATTTT; CDR3 protein: CSVGTASGNTIYF
J gene: TRBJ2-7; D gene: -; clone size: -; V gene: TRBV27; CDR3 DNA: TGTGCCAGCAGTCCCCGACTCTCCTACGAGCAGTACTTC; CDR3 protein: CASSPRLSYEQYF
J gene: TRBJ2-3; D gene: -; clone size: -; V gene: TRBV19; CDR3 DNA: TGTGCCAGTACCTGGGCCCACACAGATACGCAGTATTTT; CDR3 protein: CASTWAHTDTQYF
J gene: TRBJ2-5; D gene: TRBD2; clone size: -; V gene: TRBV27; CDR3 DNA: TGTGCCAGCAGTCCCTATCCCCCGGGACTAGATCGGAAGACCCAGTACTTC; CDR3 protein: CASSPYPPGLDRKTQYF
J gene: TRBJ1-1; D gene: TRBD1; clone size: -; V gene: TRBV5-1; CDR3 DNA: TGCGCCAGCAGCTTGACAGGGGCCAATGAAGCTTTCTTT; CDR3 protein: CASSLTGANEAFF
J gene: TRBJ2-5; D gene: TRBD2; clone size: -; V gene: TRBV25-1; CDR3 DNA: TGTGCCTCGGTGCCACAATTGGGACTAGCGGGGGCAGAGACCCAGTACTTC; CDR3 protein: CASVPQLGLAGAETQYF
J gene: TRBJ2-3; D gene: TRBD2; clone size: few; V gene: TRBV19; CDR3 DNA: TGTGCCAGTAGTAGCGGGAGGGCAGATACGCAGTATTTT; CDR3 protein: CASSSGRADTQYF
J gene: TRBJ2-7; D gene: -; clone size: -; V gene: TRBV5-4; CDR3 DNA: TGTGCCAGCAGACCGGGACACCTCTCCTACGAGCAGTACTTC; CDR3 protein: CASRPGHLSYEQYF
J gene: TRBJ1-1; D gene: -; clone size: -; V gene: TRBV5-6; CDR3 DNA: TGTGCCAGCAACGACGTAACCCGGAACACTGAAGCTTTCTTT; CDR3 protein: CASNDVTRNTEAFF
J gene: TRBJ2-7; D gene: -; clone size: -; V gene: TRBV27; CDR3 DNA: TGTGCCAGCAGTTTATGGGGACCGTCGCTGGAGCAGTACTTC; CDR3 protein: CASSLWGPSLEQYF
J gene: TRBJ2-5; D gene: -; clone size: -; V gene: TRBV20-1; CDR3 DNA: TGCAGTGCGCTAGGCCGGGGTCTCCAGTACTTC; CDR3 protein: CSALGRGLQYF
J gene: TRBJ1-2; D gene: -; clone size: once; V gene: TRBV7-9; CDR3 DNA: TGTGCCAGCAGCTTAGGTGGACAGAACTATGGCTACACCTTC; CDR3 protein: CASSLGGQNYGYTF
J gene: TRBJ2-1; D gene: TRBD1; clone size: once; V gene: TRBV30; CDR3 DNA: TGTGCCTGGGCCATCAGGGGGAGAGTGGGAAATGAGCAGTTCTTC; CDR3 protein: CAWAIRGRVGNEQFF
J gene: TRBJ2-3; D gene: -; clone size: few; V gene: TRBV29-1; CDR3 DNA: TGCAGCGTTGAGACTGGGACAGATACGCAGTATTTT; CDR3 protein: CSVETGTDTQYF
J gene: TRBJ2-7; D gene: TRBD1; clone size: once; V gene: TRBV15; CDR3 DNA: TGTGCCACCAGCAGAGATTTGGGACAGGGTAAGGACGAGCAGTACTTC; CDR3 protein: CATSRDLGQGKDEQYF
J gene: TRBJ1-2; D gene: -; clone size: -; V gene: TRBV7-9; CDR3 DNA: TGTGCCAGCAGCAGAGAAAATGGCTACACCTTC; CDR3 protein: CASSRENGYTF
J gene: TRBJ2-3; D gene: -; clone size: -; V gene: TRBV18; CDR3 DNA: TGTGCCAGCTCACCAGGGCTAGCAGACGATACGCAGTATTTT; CDR3 protein: CASSPGLADDTQYF
J gene: TRBJ2-3; D gene: TRBD1; clone size: -; V gene: TRBV4-1; CDR3 DNA: TGCGCCAGCAGCCAAGCCGCTACGGGACAGACCTCGTATTTT; CDR3 protein: CASSQAATGQTSYF
J gene: TRBJ2-2; D gene: -; clone size: -; V gene: TRBV5-4; CDR3 DNA: TGTGCCAGCAGCTTGGGAGGCAGGGTGGACACCGGGGAGCTGTTTTTT; CDR3 protein: CASSLGGRVDTGELFF
J gene: TRBJ2-2; D gene: TRBD2; clone size: once; V gene: TRBV6-1; CDR3 DNA: TGTGCCAGCAGTCAGCGGGACCCTCCCGGGGAGCTGTTTTTT; CDR3 protein: CASSQRDPPGELFF
J gene: TRBJ2-3; D gene: -; clone size: few; V gene: TRBV11-2; CDR3 DNA: TGTGCCAGCAGCTTATTAGATACGCAGTATTTT; CDR3 protein: CASSLLDTQYF
J gene: TRBJ2-7; D gene: TRBD1; clone size: -; V gene: TRBV18; CDR3 DNA: TGTGCCAGCTCACCGTCCAGGGACAGCTACGAGCAGTACTTC; CDR3 protein: CASSPSRDSYEQYF
J gene: TRBJ2-7; D gene: -; clone size: -; V gene: TRBV3-1; CDR3 DNA: TGTGCCAGCAGCCAAAGGAGCTACGAGCAGTACTTC; CDR3 protein: CASSQRSYEQYF
J gene: TRBJ2-1; D gene: TRBD1; clone size: -; V gene: TRBV29-1; CDR3 DNA: TGCAGCGTTAGACAGGGCGGCCACAATGAGCAGTTCTTC; CDR3 protein: CSVRQGGHNEQFF
J gene: TRBJ2-7; D gene: -; clone size: -; V gene: TRBV28; CDR3 DNA: TGTGCCAGCAGTACATATAGCGCTAGCTCCTACGAGCAGTACTTC; CDR3 protein: CASSTYSASSYEQYF
J gene: TRBJ2-1; D gene: TRBD2; clone size: once; V gene: TRBV9; CDR3 DNA: TGTGCCAGCAGCGTAACTAGCGGGGTAGGGTACAATGAGCAGTTCTTC; CDR3 protein: CASSVTSGVGYNEQFF
J gene: TRBJ2-6; D gene: -; clone size: -; V gene: TRBV30; CDR3 DNA: TGTGCCTGGAGGCCCGCGGGGGCCAACGTCCTGACTTTC; CDR3 protein: CAWRPAGANVLTF
J gene: TRBJ2-3; D gene: TRBD2; clone size: -; V gene: TRBV29-1; CDR3 DNA: TGCAGCGTTGCAGCGGGAGGTGGTACAGATACGCAGTATTTT; CDR3 protein: CSVAAGGGTDTQYF